The clone carrying this T cell receptor beta chain was seen just once. The target antigen is unknown. This entry is derived from a study of shared clonotypes between healthy human individuals. About the study: For every donor, three CD4 naive, three CD4 memory, two CD8 naive and one CD8 memory plates were used.

The table came from immunoSEQ multiplex PCR; TCRdb's copy has only in-frame clones and leaves some out. The sample gives over 2,000,000 clones, roughly 93% of which show up once; 1.5% to 2% is in the top ten. Positively selected for CCR7, the CD45RO-negative cells used as naive CD8 cells excluded terminally differentiated effector memory CD45RA+ cells. Study findings and constraints: In the sorted subsets, rarefaction showed sequencing was incomplete despite large depth. It was the few donors that limited the genetic and exposure-history diversity represented.

CDR1 and CDR2 (germline): LNHDA, SQIVND (reference sequence). CDR3 length: 12 residues. Unmatched junction bases numbered 5, after V lost 8 bases and J lost 6 bases. The sample taken for sequencing was naive CD8+ T cells from PBMCs. This TCR derives from a man between 18 and 35 years old in good health. Some clones in this sample may be carry-over from other donors' samples. V usage is TRBV19 and J usage is TRBJ2-7, with 9 bases that match TRBD1. This chain's CDR3 is CASGDRVGEQYF. The CDR3 DNA is TGTGCCAGTGGGGACAGGGTCGGCGAGCAGTACTTC.